This TCR beta chain derives from a study of OX40 agonist ivuxolimab in advanced cancers. The method was immunoSEQ multiplex PCR; TCRdb's version includes in-frame clones alone and lacks a portion of them. Of some 59,000 clones detected, roughly 87% appear once; the ten largest clones hold 16%. The CDR3 has 17 amino acids. Germline values: CDR1 LNHDA, CDR2 SQIVND (reference sequence). J was trimmed by 4 bases and V by 6 bases; bases with no gene match: 12. This chain connects TRBV19 to TRBJ2-2, with TRBD2 matching over 9 bases. The receptor comes from an adult with an advanced solid tumor such as melanoma, head and neck, liver or kidney cancer. The sequenced sample was CD4+ or CD8+ T cells sorted from blood, obtained in a trial of the OX40 agonist ivuxolimab. DNA of the CDR3: TGTGCCAGTAGCTCCCACGGACTAGCGTTAGGCACCGGGGAGCTGTTTTTT. It specifies CASSSHGLALGTGELFF.